The 7 T cell receptor beta chains below were found in one sample sequenced in a study of regulatory T cells in long-lasting Graves disease. Stated time point: newly diagnosed GD, antithyroid drugs for less than 3 months. The authors made the TCR library using RNA they extracted from PBMCs. Library construction for TCR beta used iRepertoire HTBI primers and Arm-PCR of CDR3 regions. TCRdb re-called the multiplex PCR reads through MiXCR, storing one row per CDR3 protein. The repertoire holds hundreds of thousands of distinct CDR3 sequences, with about a sixth as singletons. These data were also reused for a study on T cells in Graves' hyperthyroidism and ophthalmopathy.

Sequenced here: peripheral blood mononuclear cells (PBMCs), sampled at new diagnosis, from a patient treated with antithyroid drugs. All receptors derive from a middle-aged man with Graves disease.

This clonotype appeared many times. V usage is TRBV20-1 and J usage is TRBJ2-3; D possibly corresponds to TRBD2 (6 bases). The germline V gene encodes CDR1 DFQATT and CDR2 SNEGSKA (reference sequence). V lost 5 bases and J lost 2, with 17 bases in between. CDR3 length: 15 amino acids. This CDR3 reads CSAAWTNLPTDTQYF. The CDR3 DNA reads as TGCAGTGCTGCCTGGACTAACTTACCCACAGATACGCAGTATTTT.

V gene TRBV7-6 combines with J gene TRBJ2-1, with TRBD2 matching 10 bases. Germline V gene sequence: CDR1 SGHVS, CDR2 FNYEAQ. V gave up 3 bases and J gave up 7 bases; unmatched junction bases: 27. CDR3 length: 22 residues. CDR3: CASSFDPARRSTSGSMGNEQFF. The CDR3 DNA reads as TGTGCCAGCAGCTTTGATCCCGCACGGCGTTCGACTAGCGGGTCAATGGGGAATGAGCAGTTCTTC.

This clonotype was counted many times. The gene calls are TRBV28 and TRBJ2-1; D might be TRBD1 or TRBD2, each matching 7 bases. The germline V and J ends were trimmed by 5 bases and 2 bases, with 13 bases remaining between them. The CDR3 is made up of 15 amino acids. Germline V gives CDR1 MDHEN, CDR2 SYDVKM. The chain's CDR3 is CASSGGDSTYNEQFF. CDR3 in DNA: TGTGCCAGCAGTGGGGGGGACAGTACCTACAATGAGCAGTTCTTC. Based on the CDR3 plus reference TRBV28 and TRBJ2-1, the full variable domain is DVKVTQSSRYLVKRTGEKVFLECVQDMDHENMFWYRQDPGLGLRLIYFSYDVKMKEKGDIPEGYSVSREKKERFSLILESASTNQTSMYLCASSGGDSTYNEQFFGPGTRLTVL.

This clonotype has ten or more counts. The chain employs TRBV5-1 and TRBJ1-5, with D maybe TRBD1 (5 bases). The germline V and J ends were trimmed by 0 bases and 7 bases, with 11 bases remaining between them. The germline V gene has CDR1 SGHRS and CDR2 YFSETQ. CDR3 size: 14 residues. The CDR3 nucleotides are TGCGCCAGCAGCTTGGACACAGGCGGACAGCCCCAGCATTTT. It translates to CASSLDTGGQPQHF. The complete variable domain, with remaining parts taken from reference TRBV5-1 and TRBJ1-5, reads KAGVTQTPRYLIKTRGQQVTLSCSPISGHRSVSWYQQTPGQGLQFLFEYFSETQRNKGNFPGRFSGRQFSNSRSEMNVSTLELGDSALYLCASSLDTGGQPQHFGDGTRLSIL.

The sample holds many counts of this clonotype. The chain links TRBV12-3 or TRBV12-4 to TRBJ1-1; TRBD1 aligns across 8 bases. CDR3 length: 13 amino acids. V dropped 8 bases and J dropped 4; count of bases not matched to a gene: 6. The CDR3 spells CASVLTGGTEAFF. In DNA form, the CDR3 reads TGTGCCAGCGTCCTAACAGGGGGCACTGAAGCTTTCTTT.

This clonotype came up many times. The chain links TRBV5-1 to TRBJ2-7; D remains unclear. The V gene lost 5 bases and the J gene lost 0 bases, with 9 bases spanning the gap. CDR3 length equals 13 residues. Germline V CDR1 and CDR2: SGHRS, YFSETQ. DNA of the CDR3: TGCGCCAGCAGTTCGGGCTCCTCCTACGAGCAGTACTTC. This sequence encodes CASSSGSSYEQYF.

The chain has TRBV19 and TRBJ2-4; TRBD2 matches at 12 bases. The CDR3 spans 13 residues. V gave up 4 bases and J gave up 8 bases; unmatched junction bases: 0. Per germline, CDR1 LNHDA and CDR2 SQIVND (reference sequence). The CDR3 loop reads CASSRLAGDIQYF. CDR3 DNA: TGTGCCAGTAGTAGACTAGCGGGGGACATTCAGTACTTC.